These 18 T cell receptor beta chains came from one sample sequenced in a study of cytomegalovirus exposure and HLA in healthy donors (dated by TCRdb to 2016 to 2017). To prepare the library, the immunoSEQ multiplex PCR assay was applied. The clones in this table, taken by TCRdb from immuneACCESS, are in-frame only. Not every clone is retained; where verified, under half of the shortfall comes from an unresolved V gene, and the cause of the rest is unknown. This sample comprises roughly 180,000 clones, around nine tenths of them detected only once. Roughly 6.6% of the sample comes from the top ten. Sequenced material: PBMCs. These TCRs come from a man aged 30 to 39 in good health and CMV-seropositive.

The chain couples TRBV29-1 to TRBJ2-1, with TRBD2 matching 10 bases. V was pared by 6 bases and J by 4 bases, with 6 bases of the junction left unmatched. Germline loops: CDR1 SQVTM, CDR2 ANQGSEA. This CDR3 spans 14 amino acids. The CDR3 DNA sequence: TGCAGCGTAGCGGGGGGGGCCGTTTACAATGAGCAGTTCTTC. Translation: CSVAGGAVYNEQFF.

This rearrangement joins TRBV6-5 to TRBJ2-3; tentatively, D is TRBD2 (6 bases). In germline, CDR1 is MNHEY, CDR2 SVGAGI. The V gene lost 2 bases and the J gene lost 0 bases, with 9 bases spanning the gap. The CDR3 is made up of 15 amino acids. CDR3 loop: CASSYTGASTDTQYF. The CDR3 bases are TGTGCCAGCAGTTACACGGGAGCCAGCACAGATACGCAGTATTTT.

The table lists this clone with a count of one. This chain connects TRBV2 to TRBJ2-5; the D gene is possibly TRBD1 (8 bases). Germline V lookup: CDR1 SNHLY, CDR2 FYNNEI. The germline V and J ends were trimmed by 9 bases and 5 bases, with 13 bases remaining between them. This CDR3 spans 12 amino acids. CDR3 in DNA: TGTGCCAGGGACAGGGAGGGCGAGACCCAGTACTTC. Its protein product is CARDREGETQYF.

The gene calls are TRBV6-6 and TRBJ2-2, with D uncertain. Germline CDR1 and CDR2: MNHNY and SVGAGI (reference sequence). CDR3 length equals 12 residues. V dropped 7 bases and J dropped 2 bases, with 5 bases sitting between them. The CDR3 here is CASILNTGELFF. The CDR3 region has the DNA TGTGCCAGCATCCTAAACACCGGGGAGCTGTTTTTT.

The V call is TRBV11-3, the J call TRBJ1-2; 7 bases match TRBD1. Germline assignment: CDR1 SGHNT and CDR2 YENEEA. V shed 3 bases, J shed 2 bases, and the junction held 12 bases outside the gene matches. The CDR3 totals 17 residues. The CDR3 sequence: CASSFGDSPVANYGYTF. CDR3 bases: TGTGCCAGCAGCTTCGGGGACAGTCCCGTAGCGAACTATGGCTACACCTTC.

The CDR3 nucleotides read TGTGCCAGTAGTATGATGACAGGCAGTTGGATGGGCAATCAGCCCCAGCATTTT. This gives the protein CASSMMTGSWMGNQPQHF. The rearrangement joins TRBV19 to TRBJ1-5; weak D call: TRBD1 (6 bases). CDR3 length equals 18 residues. V shed 3 bases and J shed 2 bases, with 20 bases lying between them. Per germline, CDR1 LNHDA and CDR2 SQIVND (reference sequence).

This chain links TRBV11-2 with TRBJ1-4; TRBD1 might be the D (5 bases). Germline-derived CDR1 and CDR2 are SGHAT and FQNNGV. The ends were cut back, 5 bases at V and 8 bases at J, with 15 bases in the middle. The CDR3 runs 14 residues. The CDR3 protein is CASSPQPGGEKLFF. DNA for the CDR3: TGTGCCAGCAGCCCTCAGCCCGGGGGGGAAAAACTGTTTTTT.

This rearrangement joins TRBV4-3 to TRBJ2-5, with D possibly being TRBD2 (5 bases). Germline CDR1 reads LGHNA; CDR2 reads YSLEER. The CDR3 runs 15 residues. Trimming stripped 2 bases from V and 1 base from J, with 11 bases between. CDR3 DNA sequence: TGCGCCAGCAGCCAATATGGGAGTCGCCAAGAGACCCAGTACTTC. This translates into CASSQYGSRQETQYF.

The rearrangement joins TRBV28 to TRBJ2-2; 9 bases agree with TRBD2. CDR1 is MDHEN, CDR2 SYDVKM, per germline. With V trimmed by 5 bases and J by 0 bases, 4 bases remained unmatched. This CDR3 has 16 residues. The CDR3 DNA reads as TGTGCCAGCAGTCGTAGCGGGGGCCCGAACACCGGGGAGCTGTTTTTT. It specifies CASSRSGGPNTGELFF.

This chain connects TRBV11-1 to TRBJ2-7; the D call may be TRBD1 or TRBD2 (5 bases each). Deletions cut 8 bases from V and 6 bases from J, with 11 bases between. The CDR3 spans 11 residues. Germline lookup yields CDR1 SGHAT and CDR2 FQDESV (reference sequence). CDR3: CASGARAEQYF. CDR3 coding DNA: TGTGCCAGCGGGGCGCGGGCCGAGCAGTACTTC.

The rearrangement links TRBV19 to TRBJ2-7; no clear D gene. Germline CDR1 LNHDA, CDR2 SQIVND (reference sequence). V lost 3 bases and J 0 bases, leaving 12 bases between the germline ends. The CDR3 length is 15 residues. The CDR3 sequence: CASSMRPGSSYEQYF. For the CDR3, the DNA is TGTGCCAGTAGTATGCGGCCGGGCAGCTCCTACGAGCAGTACTTC.

This clone was recorded only once. The chain carries TRBV27 and TRBJ2-5; D unresolved. Germline V gene sequence: CDR1 MNHEY, CDR2 SMNVEV (reference sequence). This CDR3 region has 14 residues. V lost 1 base to trimming and J lost 7 bases, with 13 bases between them. The CDR3 DNA is TGTGCCAGCAGTTTATGGTCCGCCCCCGCGACCCAGTACTTC. Protein sequence: CASSLWSAPATQYF.

The rearrangement joins TRBV14 to TRBJ2-4; no clear D. Germline CDR1 and CDR2: SGHDN and FVKESK. The CDR3 runs 12 residues. V was trimmed by 0 bases and J by 8 bases, leaving 5 bases between them. CDR3 sequence: CASSQDFYIQYF. CDR3 coding DNA: TGTGCCAGCAGCCAAGATTTCTACATTCAGTACTTC.

CDR3 sequence reads: CASSFRSTQYF. CDR3 coding DNA: TGTGCCAGCAGTTTCCGGAGTACGCAGTATTTT. The genes are TRBV27 and TRBJ2-3; D gene ambiguous. Germline loops: CDR1 MNHEY, CDR2 SMNVEV (reference sequence). The germline V and J ends were trimmed by 3 bases and 8 bases, with 6 bases remaining between them. This CDR3 region has 11 residues.

The J gene is TRBJ2-3, the V gene TRBV7-3; 8 nucleotides line up with TRBD2. The CDR3 extends over 16 amino acids. Trimming at V came to 5 bases and at J to 4 bases, leaving 11 bases not matched to a gene. Germline-derived CDR1 and CDR2 are SGHTA and FQGTGA. The CDR3 region is CASSPPGAGGADTQYF. For the CDR3, the DNA is TGTGCCAGCAGCCCCCCGGGGGCGGGGGGAGCAGATACGCAGTATTTT.

V usage is TRBV7-9 and J usage is TRBJ1-2; possible D gene TRBD1, 5 bases. V was trimmed by 5 bases and J by 3 bases, leaving 16 bases between them. The CDR3 totals 15 residues. Germline V CDR1 and CDR2: SEHNR, FQNEAQ (reference sequence). DNA of the CDR3: TGTGCCAGCAGCGTAGGATGGGGGTCCGACTATGGCTACACCTTC. Translated, it gives CASSVGWGSDYGYTF.

The V call is TRBV20-1, the J call TRBJ2-1; no clear D. Trimming took off 5 bases at V and 10 bases at J, with 12 bases between the two ends. Germline V lookup: CDR1 DFQATT, CDR2 SNEGSKA (reference sequence). This CDR3 is 11 amino acids long. The CDR3 coding sequence is TGCAGTGCTTCGATAACTGGGGAGCAGTTCTTC. Protein sequence: CSASITGEQFF.

The gene calls are TRBV14 and TRBJ2-7, with 9 bases fitting TRBD2. Germline V gives CDR1 SGHDN, CDR2 FVKESK. This CDR3 comprises 14 residues. The junction had 4 bases not matched to a gene; V was cut back by 4 bases and J by 3 bases. The CDR3 nucleotides read TGTGCCAGCAGCCCGGGACTAGCTTTCTACGAGCAGTACTTC. Encoded protein: CASSPGLAFYEQYF. Full variable domain (missing parts from reference TRBV14 and TRBJ2-7): EAGVTQFPSHSVIEKGQTVTLRCDPISGHDNLYWYRRVMGKEIKFLLHFVKESKQDESGMPNNRFLAERTGGTYSTLKVQPAELEDSGVYFCASSPGLAFYEQYFGPGTRLTVT.